Listed below are T cell receptor beta chains from one sample, sequenced in a study of technical replicates of blood from a few donors. TCRdb keeps only in-frame clones here, not all; method: immunoSEQ multiplex PCR. The sample holds fewer than 90,000 clones, roughly 94% seen once. Sequenced input: T cells isolated from PBMCs. The receptors were sampled from a human donor in good health. The CDR3 runs from the conserved cysteine through the conserved F or W. A D gene is named only where the DNA matches it firmly. Clone sizes are given selectively: once, few, many, or a class where the clone is expanded.

V	D	J	size	CDR3	DNA
TRBV10-3	NA	TRBJ1-2	NA	CAIADSENGYTF	TGTGCCATCGCTGACAGTGAGAATGGCTACACCTTC
TRBV7-3	NA	TRBJ1-3	NA	CASPLGNTIYF	TGTGCCAGCCCCCTTGGAAACACCATATATTTT
TRBV27	TRBD1	TRBJ1-4	once	CASRLSQGARGTNEKLFF	TGTGCCAGCAGATTATCGCAGGGGGCTAGAGGAACTAATGAAAAACTGTTTTTT
TRBV4-1	NA	TRBJ1-2	NA	CASSQGTGIRANYGYTF	TGCGCCAGCAGCCAAGGAACAGGGATCCGCGCTAACTATGGCTACACCTTC
TRBV5-1	NA	TRBJ2-5	NA	CASSLQAQETQYF	TGCGCCAGCAGCTTGCAGGCGCAAGAGACCCAGTACTTC
TRBV11-3	NA	TRBJ2-7	NA	CASSRGGPEQYF	TGTGCCAGCAGCCGCGGAGGGCCCGAGCAGTACTTC
TRBV4-1	TRBD2	TRBJ2-7	NA	CASSPVAGVRYEQYF	TGCGCCAGCAGCCCGGTAGCGGGAGTTCGGTACGAGCAGTACTTC
TRBV2	NA	TRBJ1-1	NA	CASSQALTEAFF	TGTGCCAGCAGCCAGGCGCTCACTGAAGCTTTCTTT
TRBV9	NA	TRBJ2-6	once	CANLRETVDSGANVLTF	TGTGCCAACCTTCGGGAGACAGTGGACTCTGGGGCCAACGTCCTGACTTTC
TRBV21-1	NA	TRBJ2-2	NA	CASSNSGGKTSGDTGELFF	TGTGCCAGCAGCAATTCGGGAGGGAAGACCTCGGGGGACACCGGGGAGCTGTTTTTT
TRBV10-3	TRBD1	TRBJ1-1	NA	CAIRGDRAPNMNTEAFF	TGTGCCATCCGGGGGGACAGGGCGCCTAACATGAACACTGAAGCTTTCTTT
TRBV7-2	NA	TRBJ2-7	NA	CASSLAREAGGHHEQYF	TGTGCCAGCAGCTTAGCACGAGAGGCAGGGGGGCACCACGAGCAGTACTTC
TRBV4-1	NA	TRBJ1-2	NA	CASSQPQTGDVSNYGYTF	TGCGCCAGCAGCCAACCACAGACGGGAGACGTGTCTAACTATGGCTACACCTTC
TRBV7-6	NA	TRBJ1-2	NA	CASSLALGDYGYTF	TGTGCCAGCAGCTTAGCGCTAGGGGACTATGGCTACACCTTC
TRBV5-1	TRBD1	TRBJ1-2	NA	CASSLGPGTGRGYTF	TGCGCCAGCAGCTTGGGACCCGGGACAGGCCGTGGCTACACCTTC
TRBV7-6	NA	TRBJ2-7	NA	CASSLPEAEQYF	TGTGCCAGCAGCTTACCAGAGGCCGAGCAGTACTTC
TRBV19	TRBD1	TRBJ1-1	NA	CASSFGQGGTEAFF	TGTGCCAGTAGTTTTGGACAGGGCGGGACTGAAGCTTTCTTT
TRBV2	NA	TRBJ1-2	NA	CASKGMAHYGYTF	TGTGCCAGCAAGGGGATGGCTCACTATGGCTACACCTTC
TRBV28	TRBD1	TRBJ2-2	NA	CASRTGGSTGELFF	TGTGCCAGCAGGACAGGGGGAAGTACCGGGGAGCTGTTTTTT
TRBV7-9	TRBD1	TRBJ1-3	NA	CASSFQGAAGNTIYF	TGTGCCAGCAGCTTTCAGGGGGCAGCTGGAAACACCATATATTTT